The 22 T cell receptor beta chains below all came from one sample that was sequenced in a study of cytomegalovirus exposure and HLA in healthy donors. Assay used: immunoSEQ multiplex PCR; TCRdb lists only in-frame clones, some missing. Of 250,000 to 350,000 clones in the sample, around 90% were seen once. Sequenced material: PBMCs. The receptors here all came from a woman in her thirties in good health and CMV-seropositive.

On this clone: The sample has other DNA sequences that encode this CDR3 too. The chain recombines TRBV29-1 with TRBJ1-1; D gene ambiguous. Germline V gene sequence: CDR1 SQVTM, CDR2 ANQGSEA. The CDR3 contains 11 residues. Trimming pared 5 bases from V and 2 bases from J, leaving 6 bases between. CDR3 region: CSVLLNTEAFF. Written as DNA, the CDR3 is TGCAGCGTTCTTCTTAACACTGAAGCTTTCTTT.

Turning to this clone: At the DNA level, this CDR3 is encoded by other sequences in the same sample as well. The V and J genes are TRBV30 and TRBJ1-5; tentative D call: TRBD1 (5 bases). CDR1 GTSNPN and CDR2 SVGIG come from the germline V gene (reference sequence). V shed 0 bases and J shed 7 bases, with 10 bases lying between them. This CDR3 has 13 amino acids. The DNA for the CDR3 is TGTGCCTGGAGTGTAGCAGGGAACCAGCCCCAGCATTTT. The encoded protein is CAWSVAGNQPQHF.

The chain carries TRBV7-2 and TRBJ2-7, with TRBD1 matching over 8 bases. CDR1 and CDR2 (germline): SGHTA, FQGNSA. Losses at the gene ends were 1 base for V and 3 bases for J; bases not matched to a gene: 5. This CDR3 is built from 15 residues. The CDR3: CASSLEGTGIYEQYF. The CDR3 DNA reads TGTGCCAGCAGCTTAGAGGGGACAGGAATCTACGAGCAGTACTTC. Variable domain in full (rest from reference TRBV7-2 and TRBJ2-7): GAGVSQSPSNKVTEKGKDVELRCDPISGHTALYWYRQSLGQGLEFLIYFQGNSAPDKSGLPSDRFSAERTGGSVSTLTIQRTQQEDSAVYLCASSLEGTGIYEQYFGPGTRLTVT.

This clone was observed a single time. The CDR3 nucleotides are TGTGCCAGCAGCTTAGCGGGAGAAGGCAATGAGCAGTTCTTC. It is translated as CASSLAGEGNEQFF. V is TRBV7-7 and J is TRBJ2-1, with D tentatively TRBD2 (5 bases). The CDR3 is 14 residues long. CDR1 and CDR2 (germline): SSHAT, FNYEAQ (reference sequence). V was cut by 0 bases and J by 6 bases, with 9 bases left in between. The variable domain in full, with the rest retrieved from reference TRBV7-7 and TRBJ2-1, is GAGVSQSPRYKVTKRGQDVTLRCDPISSHATLYWYQQALGQGPEFLTYFNYEAQPDKSGLPSDRFSAERPEGSISTLTIQRTEQRDSAMYRCASSLAGEGNEQFFGPGTRLTVL.

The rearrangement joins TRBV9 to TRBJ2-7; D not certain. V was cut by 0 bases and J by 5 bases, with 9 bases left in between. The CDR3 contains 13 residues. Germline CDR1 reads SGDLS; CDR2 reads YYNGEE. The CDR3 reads CASSVEGVNEQYF. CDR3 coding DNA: TGTGCCAGCAGCGTAGAGGGCGTCAACGAGCAGTACTTC. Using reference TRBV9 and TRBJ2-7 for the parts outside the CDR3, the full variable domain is DSGVTQTPKHLITATGQRVTLRCSPRSGDLSVYWYQQSLDQGLQFLIQYYNGEERAKGNILERFSAQQFPDLHSELNLSSLELGDSALYFCASSVEGVNEQYFGPGTRLTVT.

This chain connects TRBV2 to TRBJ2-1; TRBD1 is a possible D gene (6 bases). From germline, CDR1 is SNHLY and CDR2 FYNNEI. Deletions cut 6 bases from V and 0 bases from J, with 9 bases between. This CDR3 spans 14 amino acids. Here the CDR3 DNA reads TGTGCCAGCAGGGGGGCGCGCTCCTACAATGAGCAGTTCTTC. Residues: CASRGARSYNEQFF.

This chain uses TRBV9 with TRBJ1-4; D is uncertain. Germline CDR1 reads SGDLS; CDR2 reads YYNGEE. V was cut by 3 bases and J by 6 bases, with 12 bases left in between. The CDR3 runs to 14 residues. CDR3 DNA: TGTGCCAGCAGCGCGCCGGCCGAGGATGAAAAACTGTTTTTT. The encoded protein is CASSAPAEDEKLFF.

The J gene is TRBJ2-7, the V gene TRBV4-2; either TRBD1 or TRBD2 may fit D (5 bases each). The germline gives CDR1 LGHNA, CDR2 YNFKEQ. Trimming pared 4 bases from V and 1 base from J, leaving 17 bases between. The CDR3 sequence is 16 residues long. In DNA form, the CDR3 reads TGTGCCAGCAGCCTGGAGGTGGGGGTCTCGTCCTACGAGCAGTACTTC. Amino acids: CASSLEVGVSSYEQYF.

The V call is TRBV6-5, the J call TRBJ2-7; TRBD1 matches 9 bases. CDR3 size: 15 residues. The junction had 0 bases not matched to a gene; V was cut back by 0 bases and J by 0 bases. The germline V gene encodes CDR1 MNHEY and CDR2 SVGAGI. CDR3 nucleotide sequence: TGTGCCAGCAGTTACTCGACAGGGGGCTCCTACGAGCAGTACTTC. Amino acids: CASSYSTGGSYEQYF.

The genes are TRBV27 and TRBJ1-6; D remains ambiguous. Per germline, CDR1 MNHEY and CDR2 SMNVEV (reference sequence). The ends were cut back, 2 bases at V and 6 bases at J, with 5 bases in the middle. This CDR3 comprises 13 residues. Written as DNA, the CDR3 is TGTGCCAGCAGTTTAGGGGTTAATTCACCCCTCCACTTT. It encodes CASSLGVNSPLHF.

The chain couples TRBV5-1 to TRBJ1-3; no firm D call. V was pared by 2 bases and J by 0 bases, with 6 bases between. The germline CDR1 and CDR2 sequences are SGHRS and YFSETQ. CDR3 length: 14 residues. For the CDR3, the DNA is TGCGCCAGCAGCTTACAAGCCTCTGGAAACACCATATATTTT. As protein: CASSLQASGNTIYF.

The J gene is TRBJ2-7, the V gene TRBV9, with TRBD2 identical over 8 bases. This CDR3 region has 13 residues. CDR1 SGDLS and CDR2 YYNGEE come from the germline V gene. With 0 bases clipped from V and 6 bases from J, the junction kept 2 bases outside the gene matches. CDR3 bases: TGTGCCAGCAGCGTAGTCGGGGGGGCCGAGCAGTACTTC. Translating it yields CASSVVGGAEQYF.

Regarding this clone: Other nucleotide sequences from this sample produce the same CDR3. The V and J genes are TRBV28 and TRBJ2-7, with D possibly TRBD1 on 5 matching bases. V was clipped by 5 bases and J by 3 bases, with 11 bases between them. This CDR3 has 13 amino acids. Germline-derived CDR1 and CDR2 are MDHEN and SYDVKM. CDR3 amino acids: CASSLRTFYEQYF. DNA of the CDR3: TGTGCCAGCAGTCTCCGGACATTCTACGAGCAGTACTTC.

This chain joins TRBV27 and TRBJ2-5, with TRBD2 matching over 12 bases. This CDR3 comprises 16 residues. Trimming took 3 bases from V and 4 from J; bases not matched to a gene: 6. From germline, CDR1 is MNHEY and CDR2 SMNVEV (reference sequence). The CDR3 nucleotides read TGTGCCAGCAGTTTTTGGACTAGCGGGATCGGAGAGACCCAGTACTTC. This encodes CASSFWTSGIGETQYF.

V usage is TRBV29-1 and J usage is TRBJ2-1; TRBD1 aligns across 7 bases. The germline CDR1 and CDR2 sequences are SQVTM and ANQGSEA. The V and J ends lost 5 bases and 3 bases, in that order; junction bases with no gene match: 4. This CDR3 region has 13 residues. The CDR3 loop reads CSVLRDSYNEQFF. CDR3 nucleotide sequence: TGCAGCGTTCTCCGGGACAGCTACAATGAGCAGTTCTTC.

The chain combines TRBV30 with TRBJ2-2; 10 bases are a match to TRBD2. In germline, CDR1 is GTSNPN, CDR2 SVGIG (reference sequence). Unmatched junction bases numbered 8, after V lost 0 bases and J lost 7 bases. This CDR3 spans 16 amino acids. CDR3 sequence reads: CAWSVGLAGVSGELFF. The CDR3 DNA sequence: TGTGCCTGGAGTGTAGGGCTAGCGGGAGTAAGCGGGGAGCTGTTTTTT. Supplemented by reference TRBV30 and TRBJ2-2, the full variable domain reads SQTIHQWPATLVQPVGSPLSLECTVEGTSNPNLYWYRQAAGRGLQLLFYSVGIGQISSEVPQNLSASRPQDRQFILSSKKLLLSDSGFYLCAWSVGLAGVSGELFFGEGSRLTVL.

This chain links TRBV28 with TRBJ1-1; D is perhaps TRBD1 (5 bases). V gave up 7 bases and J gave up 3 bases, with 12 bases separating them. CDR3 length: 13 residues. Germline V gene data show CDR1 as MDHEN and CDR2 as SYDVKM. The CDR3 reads CASTGAVDTEAFF. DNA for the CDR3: TGTGCCAGCACCGGGGCTGTTGACACTGAAGCTTTCTTT.

CDR3 sequence reads: CASSFDTDYGYTF. The CDR3 DNA reads as TGTGCCAGCAGTTTTGACACAGACTATGGCTACACCTTC. V and J are TRBV6-5 and TRBJ1-2; no clear D. There are 13 residues in the CDR3. Germline values: CDR1 MNHEY, CDR2 SVGAGI. Trimming pared 4 bases from V and 3 bases from J, leaving 9 bases between.

The CDR3 is CASSSRGDGREQYF. For the CDR3, the DNA is TGTGCCAGCAGCTCAAGAGGGGATGGAAGAGAGCAGTACTTC. The chain uses TRBV14 and TRBJ2-7, with D perhaps matching TRBD1 or TRBD2 (5 bases each). Germline values: CDR1 SGHDN, CDR2 FVKESK. The CDR3 runs to 14 residues. V shed 5 bases and J shed 7 bases, with 18 bases lying between them.

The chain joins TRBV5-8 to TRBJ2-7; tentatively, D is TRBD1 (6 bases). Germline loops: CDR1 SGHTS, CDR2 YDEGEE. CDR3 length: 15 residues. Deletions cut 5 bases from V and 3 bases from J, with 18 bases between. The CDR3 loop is CASRLAQGAFYEQYF. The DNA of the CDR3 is TGTGCCAGCAGGCTTGCACAGGGTGCTTTCTACGAGCAGTACTTC.

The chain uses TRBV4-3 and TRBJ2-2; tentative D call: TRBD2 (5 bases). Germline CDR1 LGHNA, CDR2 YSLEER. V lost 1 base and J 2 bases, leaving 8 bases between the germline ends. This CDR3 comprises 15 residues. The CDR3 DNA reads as TGCGCCAGCAGCCAAGCGGGGAGAAACACCGGGGAGCTGTTTTTT. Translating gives CASSQAGRNTGELFF.

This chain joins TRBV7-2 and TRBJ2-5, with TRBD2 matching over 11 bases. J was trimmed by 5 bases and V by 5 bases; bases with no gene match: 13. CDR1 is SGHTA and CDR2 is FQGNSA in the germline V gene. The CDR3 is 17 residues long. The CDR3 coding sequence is TGTGCCAGCAGCCGGGACCGGACTAGCGGGCGTCTGGAGACCCAGTACTTC. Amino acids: CASSRDRTSGRLETQYF. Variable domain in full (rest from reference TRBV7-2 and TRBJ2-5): GAGVSQSPSNKVTEKGKDVELRCDPISGHTALYWYRQSLGQGLEFLIYFQGNSAPDKSGLPSDRFSAERTGGSVSTLTIQRTQQEDSAVYLCASSRDRTSGRLETQYFGPGTRLLVL.